This T cell receptor beta chain originates from a study of patients and donors after allogeneic stem cell transplantation. CDR1 and CDR2 from the germline V gene are MNHEY and SVGAGI. CDR3 length: 15 residues. The germline V and J ends were trimmed by 2 bases and 0 bases, with 8 bases remaining between them. TCRdb reprocessed the RT-PCR reads via MiXCR and lists one record per CDR3 protein. The table has under 200,000 distinct CDR3 sequences, around 30% seen once. Specimen: blood, either unsorted or a sorted T cell fraction (not recorded which). V gene TRBV6-5 combines with J gene TRBJ2-1; no clear D gene. The TCR was taken from a human donor who was either an allogeneic HSCT recipient or a stem cell or donor lymphocyte infusion donor (not recorded which). It is not recorded whose cells these are; they may come from a transplant donor. The CDR3 reads CASSYRKSSYNEQFF. The CDR3 DNA is TGTGCCAGCAGTTACCGCAAGAGCTCCTACAATGAGCAGTTCTTC.